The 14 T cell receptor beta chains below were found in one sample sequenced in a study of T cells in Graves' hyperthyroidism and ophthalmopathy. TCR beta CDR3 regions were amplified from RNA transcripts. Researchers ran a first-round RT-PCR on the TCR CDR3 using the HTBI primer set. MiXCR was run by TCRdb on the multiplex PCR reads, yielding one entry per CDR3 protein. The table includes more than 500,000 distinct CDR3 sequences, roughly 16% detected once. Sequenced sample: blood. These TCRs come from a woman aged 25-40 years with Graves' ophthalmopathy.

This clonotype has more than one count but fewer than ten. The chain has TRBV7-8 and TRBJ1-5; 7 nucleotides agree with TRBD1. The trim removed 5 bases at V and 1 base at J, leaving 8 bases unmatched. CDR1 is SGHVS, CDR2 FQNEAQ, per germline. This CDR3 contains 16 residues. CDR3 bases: TGTGCCAGCAGCGCTCGACAGGGTGTGAGCAATCAGCCCCAGCATTTT. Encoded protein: CASSARQGVSNQPQHF.

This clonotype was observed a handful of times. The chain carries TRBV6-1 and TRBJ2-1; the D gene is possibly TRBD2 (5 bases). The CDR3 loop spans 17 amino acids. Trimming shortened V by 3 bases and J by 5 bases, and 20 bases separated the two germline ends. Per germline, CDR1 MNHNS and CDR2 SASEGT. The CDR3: CASSEAVTRTGHNEQFF. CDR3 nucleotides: TGTGCCAGCAGTGAGGCGGTGACCAGGACTGGCCACAATGAGCAGTTCTTC.

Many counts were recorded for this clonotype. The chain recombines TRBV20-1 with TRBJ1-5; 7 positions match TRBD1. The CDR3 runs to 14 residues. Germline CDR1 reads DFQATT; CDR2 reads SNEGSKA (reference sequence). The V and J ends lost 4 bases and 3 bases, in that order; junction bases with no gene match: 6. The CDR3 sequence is CSAKNDRVNQPQHF. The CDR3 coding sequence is TGCAGTGCTAAAAACGACAGGGTCAATCAGCCCCAGCATTTT.

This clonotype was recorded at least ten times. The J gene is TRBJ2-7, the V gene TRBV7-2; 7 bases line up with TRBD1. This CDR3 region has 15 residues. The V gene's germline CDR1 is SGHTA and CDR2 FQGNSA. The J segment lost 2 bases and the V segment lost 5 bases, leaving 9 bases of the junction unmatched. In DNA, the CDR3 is TGTGCCAGCAGCGCATCCGGGACAGAGACCTACGAGCAGTACTTC. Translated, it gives CASSASGTETYEQYF.

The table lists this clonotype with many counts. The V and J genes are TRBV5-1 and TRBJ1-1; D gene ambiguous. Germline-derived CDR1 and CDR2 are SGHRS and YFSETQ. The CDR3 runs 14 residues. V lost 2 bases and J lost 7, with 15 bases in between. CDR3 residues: CASSFDPGLREAFF. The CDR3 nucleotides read TGCGCCAGCAGCTTCGACCCGGGTCTTCGTGAAGCTTTCTTT.

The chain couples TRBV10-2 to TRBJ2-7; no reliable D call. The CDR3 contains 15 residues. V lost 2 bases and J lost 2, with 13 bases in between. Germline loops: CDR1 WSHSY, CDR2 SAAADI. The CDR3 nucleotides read TGCGCCAGCAGTGAGAGGGTCATGAGAGCCTACGAGCAGTACTTC. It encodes CASSERVMRAYEQYF.

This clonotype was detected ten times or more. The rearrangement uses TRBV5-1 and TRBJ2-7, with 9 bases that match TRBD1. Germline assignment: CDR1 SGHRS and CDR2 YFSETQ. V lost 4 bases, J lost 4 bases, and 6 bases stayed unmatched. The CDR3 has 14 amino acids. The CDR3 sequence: CASSQRQGGYEQYF. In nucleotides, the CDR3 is TGCGCCAGCAGCCAAAGACAGGGGGGGTACGAGCAGTACTTC.

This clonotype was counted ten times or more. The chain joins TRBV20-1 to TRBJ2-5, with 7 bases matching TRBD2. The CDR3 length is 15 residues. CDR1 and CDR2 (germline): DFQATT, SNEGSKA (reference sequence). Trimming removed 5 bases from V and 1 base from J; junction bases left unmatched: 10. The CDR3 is CSAGGSGVLQETQYF. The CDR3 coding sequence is TGCAGTGCTGGGGGGAGCGGGGTGCTCCAAGAGACCCAGTACTTC.

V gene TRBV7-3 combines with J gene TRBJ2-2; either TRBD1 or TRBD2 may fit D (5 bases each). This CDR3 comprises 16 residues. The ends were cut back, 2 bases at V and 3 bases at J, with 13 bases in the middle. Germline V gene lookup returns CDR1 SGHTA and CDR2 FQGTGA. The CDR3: CASSLLGTEYTGELFF. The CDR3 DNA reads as TGTGCCAGCAGCTTACTAGGGACCGAGTACACCGGGGAGCTGTTTTTT.

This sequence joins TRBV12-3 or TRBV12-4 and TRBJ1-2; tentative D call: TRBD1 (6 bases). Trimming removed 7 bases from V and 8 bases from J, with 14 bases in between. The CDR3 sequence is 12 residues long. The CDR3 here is CASTDTGSGYTF. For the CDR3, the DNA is TGTGCCAGCACCGACACAGGGTCGGGCTACACCTTC.

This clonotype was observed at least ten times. The CDR3 DNA reads as TGCAGTGCTAGAGACATTCAGGTTGGAATGGATACGCAGTATTTT. Protein: CSARDIQVGMDTQYF. The V and J genes are TRBV20-1 and TRBJ2-3; D not certain. This CDR3 has 15 amino acids. Per germline, CDR1 DFQATT and CDR2 SNEGSKA (reference sequence). Trimming shortened V by 0 bases and J by 6 bases, and 16 bases separated the two germline ends.

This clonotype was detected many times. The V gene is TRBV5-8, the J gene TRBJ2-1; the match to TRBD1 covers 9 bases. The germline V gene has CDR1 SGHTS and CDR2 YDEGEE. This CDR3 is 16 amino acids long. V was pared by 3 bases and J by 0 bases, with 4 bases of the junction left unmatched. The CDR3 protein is CASSSTDRGSYNEQFF. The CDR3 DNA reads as TGTGCCAGCAGCTCCACGGACAGGGGCTCCTACAATGAGCAGTTCTTC.

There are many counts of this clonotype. DNA of the CDR3: TGTGCCAGCAGCTCCGGACAGCCTAGCACAGATACGCAGTATTTT. Protein: CASSSGQPSTDTQYF. The rearrangement uses TRBV7-2 and TRBJ2-3; D is possibly TRBD1 (6 bases). This CDR3 comprises 15 residues. Trimming left V 4 bases short and J 0 bases short, with 11 bases between. Germline CDR1 SGHTA, CDR2 FQGNSA.

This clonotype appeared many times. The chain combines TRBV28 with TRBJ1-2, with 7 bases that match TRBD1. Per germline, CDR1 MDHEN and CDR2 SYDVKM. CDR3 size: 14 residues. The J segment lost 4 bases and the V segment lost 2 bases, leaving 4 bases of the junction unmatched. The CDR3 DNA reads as TGTGCCAGCAGTTTAGTAGGGGGCGCCTATGGCTACACCTTC. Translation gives CASSLVGGAYGYTF.